The T cell receptor (beta chain) under discussion was sequenced for a study of cytomegalovirus exposure and HLA in healthy donors. Study at large: Unique TCR beta sequences numbering fewer than 130 million came from 150 million to 200 million T cells in an earlier analysis. Study findings and constraints: For most subjects, TCR beta sequences were reported to predict HLA-A and HLA-B alleles with accuracy. Previously analyzed data showed that most TCR beta V segments were productive at a frequency of about 90% or about 30%.

Germline V CDR1 and CDR2: SGHRS, YFSETQ. Trimming stripped 1 base from V and 3 bases from J, with 7 bases between. The CDR3 consists of 13 residues. This clone was counted only a few times. Its specificity is not known. With 60 Vbeta and 13 Jbeta primers, the PCR was carried out. Only in-frame clones appear in the TCRdb table, and some are missing; sequencing was by immunoSEQ multiplex PCR. This table has some 240,000 clones, about 78% appearing once. The sequenced sample consisted of PBMCs. The source is a male donor in good health and CMV-seronegative. This chain uses TRBV5-1 with TRBJ1-1; D gene uncertain. The CDR3 nucleotides read TGCGCCAGCAGCTTGTACGGGTACACTGAAGCTTTCTTT. Protein product: CASSLYGYTEAFF.